Below, 23 T cell receptor beta chains from the same sample are listed, as sequenced in a study of cytomegalovirus exposure and HLA in healthy donors. Profiled with immunoSEQ multiplex PCR; TCRdb holds only in-frame clones, not every one. The sample lists approximately 150,000 clones, roughly 87% occurring once. The sample consisted of PBMCs. The receptor set was obtained from a man in his late teens or twenties in good health and CMV-seropositive.

This chain links TRBV5-4 with TRBJ2-2; D is perhaps TRBD2 (6 bases). CDR1 and CDR2 from the germline V gene are SGHNT and YYREEE (reference sequence). This CDR3 has 16 amino acids. V was cut by 0 bases and J by 6 bases, with 15 bases left in between. The CDR3 DNA reads as TGTGCCAGCAGCTTGGAGTCCGGGACTGGGGCCGGGGAGCTGTTTTTT. As protein: CASSLESGTGAGELFF.

The V gene is TRBV29-1, the J gene TRBJ1-5, with D maybe TRBD1 (5 bases). From germline, CDR1 is SQVTM and CDR2 ANQGSEA. The ends were cut back, 5 bases at V and 6 bases at J, with 14 bases in the middle. This CDR3 spans 13 amino acids. This CDR3 reads CSVLIAGGQPQHF. CDR3 DNA sequence: TGCAGCGTTTTGATAGCGGGGGGTCAGCCCCAGCATTTT.

The chain recombines TRBV27 with TRBJ2-1; perhaps TRBD2 as D (6 bases). Germline values: CDR1 MNHEY, CDR2 SMNVEV (reference sequence). The CDR3 has 15 residues. V dropped 10 bases and J dropped 0 bases, with 16 bases sitting between them. CDR3 bases: TGTGCCACCACACCACGGGGGTACTCCTACAATGAGCAGTTCTTC. The encoded protein is CATTPRGYSYNEQFF.

The rearrangement joins TRBV5-5 to TRBJ2-2; TRBD2 agrees at 7 bases. J gave up 4 bases and V 5 bases, and 8 bases lay outside the gene matches. This CDR3 region has 15 residues. Germline values: CDR1 SGHKS, CDR2 YYEKEE (reference sequence). The CDR3 protein is CASSSAGSFTGELFF. CDR3 coding DNA: TGTGCCAGCAGTTCAGCGGGAAGCTTCACCGGGGAGCTGTTTTTT.

V and J are TRBV28 and TRBJ1-3; D unclear. The CDR3 is 17 residues long. Germline V gene sequence: CDR1 MDHEN, CDR2 SYDVKM. V dropped 8 bases and J dropped 0 bases, with 20 bases sitting between them. The CDR3 nucleotides read TGTGCCAGCGTCCCGAACCAGTGGTACAACTCTGGAAACACCATATATTTT. Translated, it gives CASVPNQWYNSGNTIYF.

The V call is TRBV11-2, the J call TRBJ2-7, with D perhaps matching TRBD2 (5 bases). V was cut by 5 bases and J by 5 bases, with 10 bases left in between. CDR3 size: 12 residues. CDR1 is SGHAT, CDR2 FQNNGV, per germline. CDR3 in DNA: TGTGCCAGCAGCCCCTTCGGGAACGAGCAGTACTTC. Its protein product is CASSPFGNEQYF.

The J gene is TRBJ2-7, the V gene TRBV4-1, with D possibly TRBD2 on 5 matching bases. This CDR3 has 13 amino acids. Germline V gene lookup returns CDR1 MGHRA and CDR2 YSYEKL. The V end lost 1 base, the J end lost 7 bases, and 11 bases lay between the germline ends. The CDR3 protein is CASSQGGEWEQYF. CDR3 nucleotide sequence: TGCGCCAGCAGCCAAGGGGGAGAATGGGAGCAGTACTTC.

V is TRBV7-8 and J is TRBJ1-2, with D maybe TRBD1 (5 bases). The CDR3 length is 11 residues. V gave up 10 bases and J gave up 7 bases, with 13 bases separating them. In germline, CDR1 is SGHVS, CDR2 FQNEAQ. In DNA form, the CDR3 reads TGTGCCACCTACTACAGGTTTGGCTACACCTTC. This sequence encodes CATYYRFGYTF.

The rearrangement uses TRBV6-1 and TRBJ2-1; D may be TRBD1 (5 bases). Germline loops: CDR1 MNHNS, CDR2 SASEGT. This CDR3 has 13 residues. The germline V and J ends were trimmed by 6 bases and 5 bases, with 11 bases remaining between them. CDR3 residues: CASSWAGNNEQFF. CDR3 sequence (DNA): TGTGCCAGCAGCTGGGCAGGGAACAATGAGCAGTTCTTC.

CDR3 sequence: CARPGQEQYF. CDR3 nucleotides: TGTGCCAGGCCGGGACAGGAGCAGTACTTC. V is TRBV19 and J is TRBJ2-7, with 7 nucleotides matching TRBD1. The germline V gene encodes CDR1 LNHDA and CDR2 SQIVND (reference sequence). V gave up 9 bases and J gave up 7 bases; unmatched junction bases: 3. The CDR3 length is 10 residues.

The chain recombines TRBV5-1 with TRBJ1-4; possibly TRBD1 for D (5 bases). Trimming took 4 bases from V and 8 from J, leaving 15 bases between them. Germline values: CDR1 SGHRS, CDR2 YFSETQ. This CDR3 spans 14 amino acids. The CDR3 loop reads CASSPTGGGEKLFF. Written as DNA, the CDR3 is TGCGCCAGCAGCCCCACGGGGGGTGGGGAAAAACTGTTTTTT.

The gene calls are TRBV27 and TRBJ2-2; D is unclear. CDR3 size: 15 residues. V shed 1 base and J shed 0 bases, with 6 bases lying between them. Germline lookup yields CDR1 MNHEY and CDR2 SMNVEV (reference sequence). The CDR3 nucleotides are TGTGCCAGCAGTTTATACAGTCCGAACACCGGGGAGCTGTTTTTT. It translates to CASSLYSPNTGELFF.

This rearrangement joins TRBV27 to TRBJ1-6, with 8 bases identical to TRBD1. CDR1 and CDR2 from the germline V gene are MNHEY and SMNVEV (reference sequence). This CDR3 contains 16 residues. Losses at the gene ends were 6 bases for V and 0 bases for J; bases not matched to a gene: 4. The CDR3 DNA sequence: TGTGCCAGCAGCCGACAGGGGAGCTCCTATAATTCACCCCTCCACTTT. Translating it yields CASSRQGSSYNSPLHF.

The chain couples TRBV7-8 to TRBJ1-5, with D perhaps matching TRBD1 (5 bases). V lost 3 bases, J lost 6 bases, and 15 bases lay in between. Germline V gene sequence: CDR1 SGHVS, CDR2 FQNEAQ. There are 15 residues in the CDR3. The CDR3: CASSFASGLGQPQHF. CDR3 DNA: TGTGCCAGCAGCTTTGCTTCAGGGTTAGGTCAGCCCCAGCATTTT.

This chain links TRBV14 with TRBJ1-2; D is unclear. V lost 0 bases and J 2 bases, leaving 10 bases between the germline ends. The CDR3 is made up of 15 amino acids. Germline V CDR1 and CDR2: SGHDN, FVKESK. CDR3 sequence (DNA): TGTGCCAGCAGCCAAGATAGCTACGGCAACTATGGCTACACCTTC. Encoded protein: CASSQDSYGNYGYTF.

The chain is built from TRBV6-5 and TRBJ2-5, with D possibly being TRBD2 (8 bases). Germline CDR1 and CDR2: MNHEY and SVGAGI. V dropped 6 bases and J dropped 8 bases, with 19 bases sitting between them. This CDR3 region has 14 residues. CDR3 coding DNA: TGTGCCAGCAGGTCGGGAGGGGGCTTAAGAACCCAGTACTTC. Translating it yields CASRSGGGLRTQYF.

J is TRBJ2-3 and V is TRBV11-2; 9 bases line up with TRBD1. Germline-derived CDR1 and CDR2 are SGHAT and FQNNGV. The CDR3 is made up of 15 amino acids. The V segment lost 6 bases and the J segment 3 bases; nucleotides outside the gene matches: 7. The CDR3 DNA is TGTGCCAGCAGTTATACAGGGGGCGAAACAGATACGCAGTATTTT. Amino acids: CASSYTGGETDTQYF.

This chain joins TRBV6-1 and TRBJ1-1, with D tentatively TRBD1 (6 bases). The germline CDR1 and CDR2 sequences are MNHNS and SASEGT. The CDR3 runs to 15 residues. The V and J ends lost 5 bases and 3 bases respectively, with 16 bases between them. CDR3 amino acids: CASSPKGGDDTEAFF. In nucleotides, the CDR3 is TGTGCCAGCAGTCCGAAGGGGGGGGACGACACTGAAGCTTTCTTT.

This clone was seen only a few times. This chain joins TRBV9 and TRBJ2-2; 9 bases line up with TRBD1. The J segment lost 2 bases and the V segment lost 0 bases, leaving 5 bases of the junction unmatched. Germline CDR1 is SGDLS and CDR2 is YYNGEE. The CDR3 length is 17 residues. The CDR3 region has the DNA TGTGCCAGCAGCGTAGTACGGGGACAGGGCAACACCGGGGAGCTGTTTTTT. It is translated as CASSVVRGQGNTGELFF.

J is TRBJ2-1 and V is TRBV7-9; TRBD1 matches at 8 bases. J was trimmed by 7 bases and V by 6 bases; bases with no gene match: 8. The CDR3 length is 14 residues. Germline CDR1 SEHNR, CDR2 FQNEAQ (reference sequence). This CDR3 is CASRRGQGGNEQFF. DNA of the CDR3: TGTGCCAGCAGAAGAGGACAGGGAGGAAATGAGCAGTTCTTC.

The gene calls are TRBV27 and TRBJ2-1; tentative D call: TRBD2 (7 bases). Between the trimmed V and J ends, which lost 2 bases and 9 bases, there was a span of 14 bases. The CDR3 spans 14 residues. The germline gives CDR1 MNHEY, CDR2 SMNVEV (reference sequence). CDR3 sequence (DNA): TGTGCCAGCAGTTTACCGGCAGGGGAGGGTGAGCAGTTCTTC. Translation: CASSLPAGEGEQFF.

This chain joins TRBV6-1 and TRBJ2-7; TRBD1 aligns across 9 bases. CDR1 is MNHNS and CDR2 is SASEGT in the germline V gene. The CDR3 length is 14 residues. Trimming cost V 7 bases and J 5 bases; bases outside gene matches: 9. The CDR3 loop is CASTGTGYMDEQYF. The CDR3 DNA sequence: TGTGCCAGCACAGGGACAGGGTATATGGACGAGCAGTACTTC.

The rearrangement joins TRBV28 to TRBJ2-3; TRBD2 agrees at 7 bases. With 5 bases clipped from V and 2 bases from J, the junction kept 7 bases outside the gene matches. Per germline, CDR1 MDHEN and CDR2 SYDVKM. The CDR3 totals 15 residues. DNA for the CDR3: TGTGCCAGCAGTCGAGCGGGGACCCTCACAGATACGCAGTATTTT. This gives the protein CASSRAGTLTDTQYF.